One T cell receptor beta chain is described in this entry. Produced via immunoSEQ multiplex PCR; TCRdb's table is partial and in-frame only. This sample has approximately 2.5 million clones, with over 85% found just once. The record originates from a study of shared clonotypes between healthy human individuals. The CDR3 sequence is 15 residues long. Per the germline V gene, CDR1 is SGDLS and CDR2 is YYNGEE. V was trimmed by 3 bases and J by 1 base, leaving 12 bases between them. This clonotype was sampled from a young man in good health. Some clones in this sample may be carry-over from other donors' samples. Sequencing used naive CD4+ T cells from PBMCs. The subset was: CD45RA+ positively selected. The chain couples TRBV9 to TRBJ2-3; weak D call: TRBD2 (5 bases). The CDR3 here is CASSAEGRGTDTQYF. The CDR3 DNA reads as TGTGCCAGCAGCGCAGAAGGGCGGGGCACAGATACGCAGTATTTT.